The 15 T cell receptor beta chains below were found in one sample sequenced in a study of T cell responses to AZD1222 COVID-19 vaccine. The assay was immunoSEQ multiplex PCR, and TCRdb's table has in-frame clones only and misses some. This sample has 95,000 to 150,000 clones; approximately 90% occur once, and the top ten carry roughly 7.8%. Sample: peripheral blood, taken on day 0 of AZD1222 vaccination. These receptors all come from an adult in good health.

The chain carries TRBV7-9 and TRBJ2-7; D is uncertain. Germline V lookup: CDR1 SEHNR, CDR2 FQNEAQ (reference sequence). There are 12 residues in the CDR3. Trimming took 5 bases from V and 6 from J, leaving 11 bases between them. The CDR3 sequence: CASSPYSPEQYF. Written as DNA, the CDR3 is TGTGCCAGCAGCCCGTATAGTCCCGAGCAGTACTTC.

The rearrangement joins TRBV5-1 to TRBJ1-2; D might be TRBD1 (6 bases). V was trimmed by 4 bases and J by 4 bases, leaving 17 bases between them. This CDR3 is built from 15 residues. The germline V gene has CDR1 SGHRS and CDR2 YFSETQ. The CDR3 DNA sequence: TGCGCCAGCAGCCTCGGAGAGACAGGCGCCTATGGCTACACCTTC. It translates to CASSLGETGAYGYTF.

The chain joins TRBV7-9 to TRBJ1-1, with D perhaps TRBD1 (6 bases). Trimming took 7 bases from V and 0 from J, leaving 18 bases between them. The CDR3 is 16 amino acids. Germline V gives CDR1 SEHNR, CDR2 FQNEAQ (reference sequence). CDR3 region: CASIGGGVFVNTEAFF. The CDR3 bases are TGTGCCAGCATAGGAGGGGGGGTCTTTGTGAACACTGAAGCTTTCTTT.

The chain employs TRBV6-4 and TRBJ2-3; 9 bases agree with TRBD2. The CDR3 length is 16 residues. CDR1 is MRHNA and CDR2 is SNTAGT in the germline V gene. V lost 6 bases, J lost 2 bases, and 9 bases stayed unmatched. The CDR3 reads CASRPGTSSPTDTQYF. The CDR3 coding sequence is TGTGCCAGCAGGCCCGGGACTAGCTCCCCCACAGATACGCAGTATTTT.

V gene TRBV28 combines with J gene TRBJ2-7; TRBD1 might be the D (5 bases). V gave up 4 bases and J gave up 0 bases, with 7 bases separating them. CDR3 size: 13 residues. The germline gives CDR1 MDHEN, CDR2 SYDVKM. CDR3 region: CASSSGLSYEQYF. The CDR3 DNA is TGTGCCAGCAGTTCAGGGCTCTCCTACGAGCAGTACTTC.

The J gene is TRBJ1-6, the V gene TRBV10-1, with unresolved D. This CDR3 contains 16 residues. Trimming stripped 10 bases from V and 3 bases from J, with 19 bases between. Germline V gives CDR1 WNHNN, CDR2 SYGVQD (reference sequence). The CDR3 DNA is TGCGCCATCGAGCCGGGCCCTTCCCTCTATAATTCACCCCTCCACTTT. Amino acid sequence: CAIEPGPSLYNSPLHF.

This clone has just one count. At one of its ends the junction is not consistent with the germline gene, which may arise from a read error. This chain links TRBV24-1 with TRBJ2-6; a weak D match, TRBD2 (6 bases). The CDR3 extends over 16 amino acids. The V gene's germline CDR1 is KGHDR and CDR2 SFDVKD. The CDR3 here is CATSDGRDSRANVLTF. The CDR3, as DNA: TGTGCCACCAGTGATGGCAGGGACTCTAGGGCCAACGTCCTGACTTTC.

The J gene is TRBJ2-2, the V gene TRBV6-5; possible D gene TRBD1, 5 bases. Between the trimmed V and J ends, which lost 2 bases and 7 bases, there was a span of 17 bases. CDR1 and CDR2 (germline): MNHEY, SVGAGI. The CDR3 is 16 residues long. The CDR3 coding sequence is TGTGCCAGCAGTTACGTCGCAGGGAAAGGTGGCGGGGAGCTGTTTTTT. It codes for CASSYVAGKGGGELFF.

The genes are TRBV19 and TRBJ1-1, with a tentative D call TRBD1 (5 bases). V was cut by 5 bases and J by 1 base, with 11 bases left in between. Germline assignment: CDR1 LNHDA and CDR2 SQIVND (reference sequence). The CDR3 sequence is 14 residues long. In nucleotides, the CDR3 is TGTGCCAGTAGTCTAACCGACAGGAACACTGAAGCTTTCTTT. Its translation is CASSLTDRNTEAFF.

This clone was detected once. This chain uses TRBV19 with TRBJ2-5; D uncertain. V was shortened by 3 bases and J by 8 bases, with 7 bases between the two germline ends. This CDR3 region has 11 residues. Germline V gives CDR1 LNHDA, CDR2 SQIVND (reference sequence). The DNA of the CDR3 is TGTGCCAGTAGTATCCCAGATACCCAGTACTTC. This codes for CASSIPDTQYF. Full variable domain (remainder filled in from reference TRBV19 and TRBJ2-5): DGGITQSPKYLFRKEGQNVTLSCEQNLNHDAMYWYRQDPGQGLRLIYYSQIVNDFQKGDIAEGYSVSREKKESFPLTVTSAQKNPTAFYLCASSIPDTQYFGPGTRLLVL.

The chain links TRBV5-1 to TRBJ2-3; weak D call: TRBD2 (6 bases). This CDR3 has 14 residues. Germline V CDR1 and CDR2: SGHRS, YFSETQ. V dropped 4 bases and J dropped 4 bases, with 13 bases sitting between them. The CDR3 DNA follows: TGCGCCAGCAGCCGCGGAGGGCCGTCAGATACGCAGTATTTT. Translated: CASSRGGPSDTQYF.

This clone was observed once. The gene calls are TRBV5-1 and TRBJ2-2; possibly TRBD1 for D (6 bases). Germline loops: CDR1 SGHRS, CDR2 YFSETQ. The CDR3 has 16 residues. Trimming stripped 4 bases from V and 4 bases from J, with 17 bases between. The CDR3 reads CASSASGTTGTGELFF. Written as DNA, the CDR3 is TGCGCCAGCAGCGCCTCCGGGACAACCGGCACCGGGGAGCTGTTTTTT.

The chain combines TRBV4-1 with TRBJ2-1; D call uncertain. The V gene's germline CDR1 is MGHRA and CDR2 YSYEKL. This CDR3 has 18 residues. With 0 bases removed from V and 3 bases from J, the gap between germline ends came to 18 bases. Here the CDR3 reads CASSQDLLQAVSYNEQFF. The CDR3 region has the DNA TGCGCCAGCAGCCAAGATCTCCTTCAGGCTGTAAGCTACAATGAGCAGTTCTTC.

This clone was detected a few times. The chain combines TRBV28 with TRBJ2-5; D may be TRBD1 (5 bases). V was trimmed by 5 bases and J by 4 bases, leaving 17 bases between them. Germline V gives CDR1 MDHEN, CDR2 SYDVKM. The CDR3 is 15 amino acids. DNA of the CDR3: TGTGCCAGCAGTCCCGAAGACAGAGTAGCAGAGACCCAGTACTTC. Protein product: CASSPEDRVAETQYF.

The chain recombines TRBV28 with TRBJ2-2, with D perhaps matching TRBD2 (7 bases). Trimming stripped 7 bases from V and 8 bases from J, with 20 bases between. Looked up from germline, CDR1 is MDHEN and CDR2 is SYDVKM. The CDR3 has 15 amino acids. The CDR3 loop reads CASIPGGPAGGELFF. CDR3 DNA sequence: TGTGCCAGCATCCCGGGGGGCCCCGCGGGGGGGGAGCTGTTTTTT.